This T cell receptor beta chain was recovered during a study of T-cell reconstitution after alpha-beta-depleted transplantation in children. Study observations and caveats: Newly made T cells mostly supplied T-cell counts and diversity one year after transplant. Reports say that about two months after transplant, the alpha-beta T cells came out of several hundred graft clones that had expanded. It was surviving recipient T cells and thymic progenitors that gave some patients high TCRbeta diversity at day 60.

Researchers prepared the TCRbeta library using unique molecular identifiers, the study reports. MiXCR, run by TCRdb on the PCR reads, gives a single entry per CDR3 protein. The sample shows about 210,000 distinct CDR3 sequences, approximately 15% of them seen only once. Unmatched junction bases numbered 10, after V lost 6 bases and J lost 6 bases. This CDR3 region has 16 residues. Germline V gene sequence: CDR1 MDHEN, CDR2 SYDVKM. This clonotype was found a few times. Its matching antigen is unknown. Source: PBMCs, mostly from graft donor cells, taken 360 days after TCRalphabeta/CD19-depleted stem cell transplant. The TCR originated in a male patient between 2 and 10 years old who had a stem cell transplant for acute lymphoblastic leukemia, so the T cells may come from the graft donor. V gene TRBV28 combines with J gene TRBJ2-1, with 11 bases matching TRBD2. CDR3 DNA sequence: TGTGCCAGCAGCCTGGGTCAGACTAGCGGGGTCAATGAGCAGTTCTTC. Translating it yields CASSLGQTSGVNEQFF.